The 9 T cell receptor beta chains reported below all come from one sample, sequenced in a study of T cell responses to AZD1222 COVID-19 vaccine. Here immunoSEQ multiplex PCR was the method, and the copy in TCRdb shows in-frame clones only, minus some. This table has 140,000 or so clones, 88% appearing once. The material sequenced was peripheral blood, taken 28 days after the second AZD1222 dose. The receptors were gathered from an adult who received the AZD1222 COVID-19 vaccine.

The chain couples TRBV9 to TRBJ2-5; D not resolved. Germline CDR1 reads SGDLS; CDR2 reads YYNGEE. The CDR3 runs to 14 residues. V was shortened by 0 bases and J by 2 bases, with 8 bases between the two germline ends. The DNA for the CDR3 is TGTGCCAGCAGCGTAGGGAATATACAAGAGACCCAGTACTTC. Residues: CASSVGNIQETQYF.

The chain is built from TRBV4-1 and TRBJ2-6, with D tentatively TRBD2 (6 bases). Germline CDR1 MGHRA, CDR2 YSYEKL. V shed 4 bases and J shed 0 bases, with 13 bases lying between them. The CDR3 sequence is 17 residues long. Written as DNA, the CDR3 is TGCGCCAGCAGCCCCTCGGGACTCTTCTCTGGGGCCAACGTCCTGACTTTC. Protein product: CASSPSGLFSGANVLTF.

The chain recombines TRBV19 with TRBJ1-2, with 8 bases matching TRBD1. The CDR3 is made up of 14 amino acids. CDR1 LNHDA and CDR2 SQIVND come from the germline V gene (reference sequence). Trimming removed 2 bases from V and 8 bases from J; junction bases left unmatched: 7. CDR3 residues: CASSITDRAEGYTF. CDR3 DNA sequence: TGTGCCAGTAGTATAACGGACAGGGCAGAGGGCTACACCTTC.

The gene calls are TRBV28 and TRBJ1-6, with unresolved D. The CDR3 runs 13 residues. Trimming left V 6 bases short and J 11 bases short, with 14 bases between. The germline V gene has CDR1 MDHEN and CDR2 SYDVKM. In DNA, the CDR3 is TGTGCCAGCAGGGTGAGGGTCCAAGCACCCCTCCACTTT. Translation: CASRVRVQAPLHF.

The chain is built from TRBV19 and TRBJ1-4; D ambiguous. The V and J ends lost 4 bases and 7 bases respectively, with 13 bases between them. The CDR3 extends over 14 amino acids. Germline CDR1 LNHDA, CDR2 SQIVND (reference sequence). In DNA, the CDR3 is TGTGCCAGTAGTACGGCCCAAATCTCTGAAAAACTGTTTTTT. It translates to CASSTAQISEKLFF.

The chain employs TRBV4-1 and TRBJ1-2; unclear D gene. CDR1 MGHRA and CDR2 YSYEKL come from the germline V gene. The germline V and J ends were trimmed by 4 bases and 8 bases, with 20 bases remaining between them. The CDR3 loop spans 15 amino acids. The CDR3 here is CASSPHPKYAGGYTF. The CDR3, as DNA: TGCGCCAGCAGCCCTCACCCTAAGTACGCGGGAGGCTACACCTTC.

The chain employs TRBV29-1 and TRBJ2-7; TRBD2 matches 10 bases. This CDR3 comprises 15 residues. Germline CDR1 and CDR2: SQVTM and ANQGSEA. The V segment lost 1 base and the J segment 4 bases; nucleotides outside the gene matches: 7. This CDR3 reads CSVEVASGSRYEQYF. CDR3 nucleotides: TGCAGCGTTGAAGTGGCTAGCGGGAGTCGGTACGAGCAGTACTTC.

The V gene is TRBV5-1, the J gene TRBJ2-1, with D possibly called TRBD1 or TRBD2 (6 bases each). The CDR3 length is 14 residues. Germline CDR1 is SGHRS and CDR2 is YFSETQ. Trimming removed 1 base at V and 5 bases at J, with 10 bases between. CDR3 in amino acids: CASSLTGDNNEQFF. CDR3 coding DNA: TGCGCCAGCAGCTTGACGGGGGACAACAATGAGCAGTTCTTC.

Concerning this clone: One end of the junction varies from germline; a read error may be responsible. The V call is TRBV28, the J call TRBJ1-1; D gene uncertain. Germline loops: CDR1 MDHEN, CDR2 SYDVKM. The CDR3 contains 11 residues. The CDR3 coding sequence is TGTGCCAGCAGTAGCCCAGGAAGCGTACGGTTT. It specifies CASSSPGSVRF.